The entry below gives a single T cell receptor (beta chain) sequence along with its context. Original data processing: From reference gene primer amplification, estimates of nucleated cell counts were derived. The repertoire was sequenced with immunoSEQ multiplex PCR; TCRdb's copy has only in-frame clones and lacks some. D and trimming were read from the DNA, whereas the V and J calls and clone size are those reported in that table. The top ten clones hold about 1.2% of a sample with around 380,000 clones, roughly 80% of them seen once. The sample belongs to a study of blood T cell repertoires in COVID-19. About the study: Whether acute or convalescent, the COVID-19 samples came from the United States, Italy and Spain. The analysed material was cDNA or gDNA that came from T cells, B-cell-depleted T cells, or PBMCs.

CDR1 and CDR2 from the germline V gene are SGHRS and YFSETQ. V dropped 3 bases and J dropped 8; count of bases not matched to a gene: 10. The CDR3 covers 16 residues. This sequence was found in a human donor with acute or convalescent COVID-19. The donor label of this sample is uncertain. Sequencing input: peripheral blood. The chain employs TRBV5-1 and TRBJ1-6, with TRBD1 matching 8 bases. CDR3 DNA sequence: TGCGCCAGCAGCTCGGGACAGGATTCCGTCTATTCACCCCTCCACTTT. Translation gives CASSSGQDSVYSPLHF. The full variable domain, its missing parts supplied by reference TRBV5-1 and TRBJ1-6, is KAGVTQTPRYLIKTRGQQVTLSCSPISGHRSVSWYQQTPGQGLQFLFEYFSETQRNKGNFPGRFSGRQFSNSRSEMNVSTLELGDSALYLCASSSGQDSVYSPLHFGNGTRLTVT.